This T cell receptor beta chain derives from a study of OX40 agonist ivuxolimab in advanced cancers. Describing the broader study: Ivuxolimab was a fully human IgG2 agonistic monoclonal antibody targeting the costimulatory receptor OX40 (CD134). Intravenous ivuxolimab was administered to patients every 2 weeks at six dose levels: 0.01, 0.1, 0.3, 1.5, 3 and 10 mg/kg. Of the approximately 50 dose-escalation patients, hepatocellular carcinoma was present in roughly 19, melanoma in approximately 15, renal cell carcinoma in 9 and head and neck cancer in 9. In the dose-escalation cohort, more than 75% of patients were male, and the mean age was about 55 years, with a range of about 23 to 85. Prior anti-PD-1, anti-PD-L1 or anti-CTLA-4 therapy was permitted, and checkpoint inhibitors had been received by around 39% of dose-escalation patients. Three dose-escalation patients achieved partial responses, one with hepatocellular carcinoma and two with cutaneous melanoma. The point of sequencing TCRbeta in the periphery was to test whether ivuxolimab changed TCR sequence diversity and drove clonal T-cell expansion. The paper describes the monotherapy dose-escalation part (N of about 55 patients) of the phase I trial of ivuxolimab.

To sequence the TCRbeta CDR3 region, genomic DNA was isolated from the sorted cells. TCRbeta CDR3 regions were sequenced using the immunoSEQ Assay. Held by TCRdb, this immuneACCESS table contains in-frame sequences only and omits some clones. Under half of the omission traces to an unresolved V gene where checked; the cause of the rest is unknown. The table for this sample lists some 95,000 clones; around 85% of them were counted only once. The ten largest clones represent less than 5% of the sample. The sample holds one count of this clone. The antigen it recognizes is unknown. The record has no base qualities; no much larger clone is one base away. Patients with autoimmune disease history or receiving systemic immunosuppression were excluded from the trial. Peripheral blood for TCR sequencing was collected from all dose cohorts at baseline, on cycle 4 day 1, and on cycle 7 day 1. Samples came from an open-label, multicenter, first-in-human phase I dose-escalation trial of ivuxolimab. The trial enrolled adults with locally advanced or metastatic head and neck squamous cell, hepatocellular, melanoma or renal cell carcinoma. Before TCR sequencing, CD4+ T cells and CD8+ T cells from peripheral blood were sorted into separate populations.

Spanning cysteine to phenylalanine, the CDR3 consists of 14 amino acids. Of the read, only the CDR3 DNA is kept; its 42 bases are in frame from base 1. Trimming leaves V shorter by 2 bases and J shorter by 6 bases, with the junction holding 5 bases beyond the gene matches. As encoded in the germline V gene, CDR1 is MDHEN while CDR2 is SYDVKM. Study-wide findings and limitations: In the 0.1-3.0 mg/kg groups, partial responders were among the patients with the lowest normalized peripheral clonal expansion, particularly in CD8+ T cells. At doses of 0.1 to 3.0 mg/kg, clonal expansion of both CD4+ and CD8+ T cells in blood was seen between baseline and week 6. After ivuxolimab, more expanded clones were found on average in CD8+ T cells than in CD4+ T cells. The antigen specificity of the peripheral T cells that underwent clonal expansion was not determined. Low levels of normalized T-cell clonal expansion were also shown by some nonresponding patients.

This sample comprised CD4+ or CD8+ T cells sorted from blood, obtained in a trial of the OX40 agonist ivuxolimab. The sequence came from an adult with an advanced solid tumor such as melanoma, head and neck, liver or kidney cancer. The V and J segments used are TRBV28 and TRBJ2-7, and 9 bases in between align with TRBD1. The encoded CDR3 is CASSLGDRALEQYF. The nucleotide sequence reads TGTGCCAGCAGTTTAGGGGACAGGGCACTCGAGCAGTACTTC.